This TCR beta chain is from a study of blood T cell repertoires in COVID-19. The wider study: Sites across the United States, Italy and Spain contributed samples from acute and convalescent COVID-19.

Authors' data handling: Scientists estimated how many nucleated cells there were by amplifying reference gene primers. The repertoire was sequenced with immunoSEQ multiplex PCR; TCRdb's copy has only in-frame clones and lacks some. D and trimming come from the DNA, and the V and J calls and clone size come from that table. The sample contains 450,000 or so clones, less than 95% of which appear only once. In germline, CDR1 is PRHDT, CDR2 FYEKMQ (reference sequence). CDR3 length: 12 amino acids. V lost 5 bases, J lost 4 bases, and 8 bases lay in between. Grouping used clinical history reported by participants in a survey and questionnaire. Donors in Cohort 3 counted as recovered after two negative PCRs, clearance, or symptom resolution.

V gene TRBV13 combines with J gene TRBJ1-2; no clear D. This clonotype originated in a man younger than 30 who had recovered from COVID-19. Sequencing input: PBMCs or T cells enriched from blood (not recorded which). CDR3 in DNA: TGTGCCAGCAGCACTTCGATCTATGGCTACACCTTC. Amino acid sequence: CASSTSIYGYTF.